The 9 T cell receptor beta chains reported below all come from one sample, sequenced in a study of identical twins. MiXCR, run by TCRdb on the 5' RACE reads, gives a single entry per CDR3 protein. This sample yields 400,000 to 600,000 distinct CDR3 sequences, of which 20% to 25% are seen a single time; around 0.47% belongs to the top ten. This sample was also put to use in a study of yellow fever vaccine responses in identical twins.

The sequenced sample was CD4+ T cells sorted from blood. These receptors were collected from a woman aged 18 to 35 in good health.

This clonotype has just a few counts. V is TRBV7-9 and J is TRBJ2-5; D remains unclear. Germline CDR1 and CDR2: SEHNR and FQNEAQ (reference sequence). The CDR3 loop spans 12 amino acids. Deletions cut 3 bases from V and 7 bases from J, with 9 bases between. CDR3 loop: CASSFEVGTQYF. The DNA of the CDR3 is TGTGCCAGCAGCTTTGAAGTTGGGACCCAGTACTTC.

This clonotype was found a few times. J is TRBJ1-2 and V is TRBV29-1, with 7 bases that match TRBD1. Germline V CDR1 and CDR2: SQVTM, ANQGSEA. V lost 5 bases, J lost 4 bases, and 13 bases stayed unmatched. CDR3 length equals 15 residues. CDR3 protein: CSVFRDSPMGYGYTF. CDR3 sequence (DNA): TGCAGCGTTTTCCGGGACAGCCCTATGGGCTATGGCTACACCTTC.

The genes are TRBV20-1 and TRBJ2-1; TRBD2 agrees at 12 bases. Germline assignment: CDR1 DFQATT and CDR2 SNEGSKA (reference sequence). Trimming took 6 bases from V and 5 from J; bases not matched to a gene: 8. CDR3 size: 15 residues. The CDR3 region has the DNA TGCAGTGCGAAAACGCTAGCGGGGGGGAACAATGAGCAGTTCTTC. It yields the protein CSAKTLAGGNNEQFF.

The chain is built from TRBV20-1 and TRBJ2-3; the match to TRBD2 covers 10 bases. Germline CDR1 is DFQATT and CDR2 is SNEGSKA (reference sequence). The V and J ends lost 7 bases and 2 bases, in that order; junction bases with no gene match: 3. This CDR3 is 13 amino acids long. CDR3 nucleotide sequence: TGCAGTGGGACTAGCGGATACACAGATACGCAGTATTTT. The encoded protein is CSGTSGYTDTQYF.

The chain's CDR3 is CSVQDQTNYGYTF. The CDR3 region has the DNA TGCAGCGTTCAGGACCAGACTAACTATGGCTACACCTTC. The chain joins TRBV29-1 to TRBJ1-2; D is ambiguous. This CDR3 comprises 13 residues. Per the germline V gene, CDR1 is SQVTM and CDR2 is ANQGSEA. Trimming took 5 bases from V and 0 from J, leaving 10 bases between them.

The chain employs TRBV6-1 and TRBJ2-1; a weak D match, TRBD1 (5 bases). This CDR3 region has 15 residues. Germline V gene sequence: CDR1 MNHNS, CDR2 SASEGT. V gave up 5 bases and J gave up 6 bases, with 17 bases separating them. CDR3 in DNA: TGTGCCAGCAGTCGTCGTCTGACAGCTAGCAATGAGCAGTTCTTC. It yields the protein CASSRRLTASNEQFF.

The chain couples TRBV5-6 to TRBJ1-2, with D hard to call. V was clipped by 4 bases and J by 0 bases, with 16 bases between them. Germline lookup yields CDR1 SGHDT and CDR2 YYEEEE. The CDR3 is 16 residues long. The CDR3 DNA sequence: TGTGCCAGCAGCCTCCCCGCGGAAGAGACTAACTATGGCTACACCTTC. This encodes CASSLPAEETNYGYTF.

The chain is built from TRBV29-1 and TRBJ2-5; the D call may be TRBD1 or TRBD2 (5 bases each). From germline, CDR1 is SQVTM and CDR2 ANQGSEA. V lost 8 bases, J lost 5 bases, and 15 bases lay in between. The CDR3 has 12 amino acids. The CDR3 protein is CSLARGSETQYF. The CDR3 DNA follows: TGCAGCTTGGCGAGGGGCTCCGAGACCCAGTACTTC.

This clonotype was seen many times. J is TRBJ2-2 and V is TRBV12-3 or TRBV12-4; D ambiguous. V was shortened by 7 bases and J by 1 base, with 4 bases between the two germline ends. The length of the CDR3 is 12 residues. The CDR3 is CASTKNTGELFF. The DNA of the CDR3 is TGTGCCAGCACCAAGAACACCGGGGAGCTGTTTTTT.